One sample yielded the 5 T cell receptor beta chains listed below, sequenced in a study of blood T cell repertoires in COVID-19. The data were produced by immunoSEQ multiplex PCR, yet TCRdb's version contains in-frame clones alone and is incomplete. The sample records about 160,000 clones, 90% being singletons. The sequenced sample was peripheral blood. Source of these receptors: a man between 60 and 75 years old with active or convalescent COVID-19.

The J gene is TRBJ2-5, the V gene TRBV4-1; 7 bases map to TRBD2. CDR1 is MGHRA and CDR2 is YSYEKL in the germline V gene. V was clipped by 0 bases and J by 6 bases; unmatched bases: 4. The CDR3 is made up of 14 amino acids. The CDR3 DNA reads as TGCGCCAGCAGCCAAGATGGGGGAGGGAAGACCCAGTACTTC. This translates into CASSQDGGGKTQYF.

The chain is built from TRBV10-3 and TRBJ2-2; TRBD1 matches 12 bases. The germline gives CDR1 ENHRY, CDR2 SYGVKD. Losses at the gene ends were 8 bases for V and 0 bases for J; bases not matched to a gene: 10. The length of the CDR3 is 18 residues. The DNA of the CDR3 is TGTGCCATCTCAAAAGGGACAGGGGGCAATTCGAACACCGGGGAGCTGTTTTTT. Translating gives CAISKGTGGNSNTGELFF.

This clone appeared a single time. The chain links TRBV7-8 to TRBJ1-1, with 9 bases that match TRBD1. Germline CDR1 is SGHVS and CDR2 is FQNEAQ. The CDR3 contains 16 residues. V lost 4 bases to trimming and J lost 3 bases; unmatched junction nucleotides: 9. The CDR3 spells CASSYRQGVVDTEAFF. Written as DNA, the CDR3 is TGTGCCAGCAGCTACCGACAGGGGGTTGTGGACACTGAAGCTTTCTTT. The variable domain in full, completed from reference TRBV7-8 and TRBJ1-1, reads GAGVSQSPRYKVAKRGQDVALRCDPISGHVSLFWYQQALGQGPEFLTYFQNEAQLDKSGLPSDRFFAERPEGSVSTLKIQRTQQEDSAVYLCASSYRQGVVDTEAFFGQGTRLTVV.

The chain uses TRBV7-2 and TRBJ1-6; 7 nucleotides align to TRBD1. This CDR3 is 17 amino acids long. Trimming took 5 bases from V and 8 from J; bases not matched to a gene: 15. Germline V gives CDR1 SGHTA, CDR2 FQGNSA. Here the CDR3 reads CASSQWESGTVDSPLHF. CDR3 bases: TGTGCCAGCAGCCAATGGGAGTCCGGGACAGTCGATTCACCCCTCCACTTT.

The V call is TRBV7-9, the J call TRBJ1-1, with D unclear. Trimming took off 5 bases at V and 7 bases at J, with 11 bases between the two ends. The CDR3 loop spans 12 amino acids. The V gene's germline CDR1 is SEHNR and CDR2 FQNEAQ (reference sequence). The CDR3 here is CASSPLGSEAFF. In DNA, the CDR3 is TGTGCCAGCAGCCCCCTTGGGAGTGAAGCTTTCTTT.